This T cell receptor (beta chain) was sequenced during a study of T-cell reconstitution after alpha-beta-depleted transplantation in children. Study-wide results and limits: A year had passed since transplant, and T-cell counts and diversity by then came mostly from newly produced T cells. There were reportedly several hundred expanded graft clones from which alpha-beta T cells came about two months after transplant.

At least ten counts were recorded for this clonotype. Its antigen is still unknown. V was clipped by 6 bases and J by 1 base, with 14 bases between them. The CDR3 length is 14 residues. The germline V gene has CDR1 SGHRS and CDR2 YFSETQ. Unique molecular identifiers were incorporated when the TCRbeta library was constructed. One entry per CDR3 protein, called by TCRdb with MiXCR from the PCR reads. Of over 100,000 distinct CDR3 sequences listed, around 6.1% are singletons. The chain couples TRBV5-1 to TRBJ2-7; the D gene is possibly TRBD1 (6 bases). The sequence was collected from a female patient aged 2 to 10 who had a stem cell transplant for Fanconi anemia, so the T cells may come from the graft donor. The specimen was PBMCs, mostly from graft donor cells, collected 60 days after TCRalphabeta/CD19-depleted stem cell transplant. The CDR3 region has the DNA TGCGCCAGCACCAGACAGGCCTATTCCTACGAGCAGTACTTC. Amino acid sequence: CASTRQAYSYEQYF.